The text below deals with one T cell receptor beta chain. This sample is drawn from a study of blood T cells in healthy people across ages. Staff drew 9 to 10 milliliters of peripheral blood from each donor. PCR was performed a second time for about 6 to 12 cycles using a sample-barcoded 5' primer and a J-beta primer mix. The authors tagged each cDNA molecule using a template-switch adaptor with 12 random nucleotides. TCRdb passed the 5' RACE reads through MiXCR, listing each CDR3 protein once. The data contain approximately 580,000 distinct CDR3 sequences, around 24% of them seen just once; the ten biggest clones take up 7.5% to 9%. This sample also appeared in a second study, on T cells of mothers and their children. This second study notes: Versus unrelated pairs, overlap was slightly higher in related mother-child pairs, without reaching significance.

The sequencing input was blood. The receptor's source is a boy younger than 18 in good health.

DNA for the CDR3: TGTGCCAGTAGTGGGGGGGGAAACTACAATGAGCAGTTCTTC. Amino acid sequence: CASSGGGNYNEQFF. The chain carries TRBV19 and TRBJ2-1; 7 bases fit TRBD2. The CDR3 spans 14 residues. Germline V lookup: CDR1 LNHDA, CDR2 SQIVND (reference sequence). V lost 5 bases, J lost 3 bases, and 4 bases stayed unmatched.